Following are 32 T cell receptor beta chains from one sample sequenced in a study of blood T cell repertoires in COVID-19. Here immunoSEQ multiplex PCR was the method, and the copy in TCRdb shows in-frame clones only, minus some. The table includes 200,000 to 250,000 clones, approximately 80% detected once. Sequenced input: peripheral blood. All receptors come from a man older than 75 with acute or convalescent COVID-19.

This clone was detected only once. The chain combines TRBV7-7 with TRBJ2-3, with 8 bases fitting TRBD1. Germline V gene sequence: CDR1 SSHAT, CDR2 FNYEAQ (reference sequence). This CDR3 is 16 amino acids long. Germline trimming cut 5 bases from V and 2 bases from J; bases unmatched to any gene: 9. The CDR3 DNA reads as TGTGCCAGCAGCCCTGGGGCAGGGGGCTTCACAGATACGCAGTATTTT. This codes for CASSPGAGGFTDTQYF.

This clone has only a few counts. For the CDR3, the DNA is TGCGCCAGCAGCTTGGCCGGATCTAGCGGGGTAAGCTCCTACGAGCAGTACTTC. Translation: CASSLAGSSGVSSYEQYF. The rearrangement links TRBV5-1 to TRBJ2-7; 9 positions agree with TRBD2. With 0 bases clipped from V and 0 bases from J, the junction kept 10 bases outside the gene matches. Per the germline V gene, CDR1 is SGHRS and CDR2 is YFSETQ. CDR3 length: 18 residues.

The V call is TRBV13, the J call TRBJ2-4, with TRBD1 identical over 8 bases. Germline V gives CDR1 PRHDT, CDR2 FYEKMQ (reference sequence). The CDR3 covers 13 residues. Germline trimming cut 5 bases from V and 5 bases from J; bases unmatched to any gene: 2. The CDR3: CASSQQGENIQYF. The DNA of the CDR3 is TGTGCCAGCAGCCAACAGGGGGAAAACATTCAGTACTTC.

This CDR3 is CAWSVPQRISTDTQYF. The CDR3 DNA sequence: TGTGCCTGGAGTGTACCCCAGCGGATTAGCACAGATACGCAGTATTTT. The V gene is TRBV30, the J gene TRBJ2-3; possible D gene TRBD2, 5 bases. The length of the CDR3 is 16 residues. V lost 0 bases to trimming and J lost 0 bases, with 13 bases between them. CDR1 GTSNPN and CDR2 SVGIG come from the germline V gene (reference sequence).

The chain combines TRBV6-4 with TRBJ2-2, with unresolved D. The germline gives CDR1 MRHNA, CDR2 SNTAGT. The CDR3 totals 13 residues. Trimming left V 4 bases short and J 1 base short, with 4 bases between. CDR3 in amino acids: CASSVQNTGELFF. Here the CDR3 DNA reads TGTGCCAGCAGTGTACAGAACACCGGGGAGCTGTTTTTT.

The CDR3 loop is CASSQETGTSGSHEQYF. The CDR3 nucleotides are TGTGCCAGCAGCCAAGAGACCGGGACTAGCGGGAGCCACGAGCAGTACTTC. This chain connects TRBV4-2 to TRBJ2-7; 14 bases align to TRBD2. The junction had 6 bases not matched to a gene; V was cut back by 0 bases and J by 5 bases. CDR3 size: 17 residues. Per the germline V gene, CDR1 is LGHNA and CDR2 is YNFKEQ.

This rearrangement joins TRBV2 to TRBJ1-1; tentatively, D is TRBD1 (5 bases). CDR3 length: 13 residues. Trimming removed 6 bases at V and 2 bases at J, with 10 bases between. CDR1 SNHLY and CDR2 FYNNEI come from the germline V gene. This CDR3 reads CASRSRENTEAFF. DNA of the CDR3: TGTGCCAGCAGAAGCAGGGAAAACACTGAAGCTTTCTTT.

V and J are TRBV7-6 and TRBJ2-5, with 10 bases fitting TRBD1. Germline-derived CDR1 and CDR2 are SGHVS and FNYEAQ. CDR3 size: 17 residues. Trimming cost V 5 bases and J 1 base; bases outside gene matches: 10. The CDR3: CASSATWDRGSQETQYF. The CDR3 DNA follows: TGTGCCAGCAGCGCCACTTGGGACAGGGGTTCCCAAGAGACCCAGTACTTC. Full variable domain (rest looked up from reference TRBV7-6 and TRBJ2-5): GAGVSQSPRYKVTKRGQDVALRCDPISGHVSLYWYRQALGQGPEFLTYFNYEAQQDKSGLPNDRFSAERPEGSISTLTIQRTEQRDSAMYRCASSATWDRGSQETQYFGPGTRLLVL.

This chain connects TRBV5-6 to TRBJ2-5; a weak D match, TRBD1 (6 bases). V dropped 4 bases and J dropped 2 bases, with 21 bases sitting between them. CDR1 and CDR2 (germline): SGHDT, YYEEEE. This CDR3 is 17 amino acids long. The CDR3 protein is CASSHHLLLGGQETQYF. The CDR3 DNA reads TGTGCCAGCAGCCACCACCTCCTTCTAGGGGGTCAAGAGACCCAGTACTTC.

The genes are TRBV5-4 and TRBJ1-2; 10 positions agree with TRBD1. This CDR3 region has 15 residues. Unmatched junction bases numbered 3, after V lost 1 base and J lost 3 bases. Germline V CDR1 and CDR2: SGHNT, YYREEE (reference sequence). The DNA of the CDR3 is TGTGCCAGCAGCTTGCGGACAGGGGGTTACTATGGCTACACCTTC. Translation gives CASSLRTGGYYGYTF.

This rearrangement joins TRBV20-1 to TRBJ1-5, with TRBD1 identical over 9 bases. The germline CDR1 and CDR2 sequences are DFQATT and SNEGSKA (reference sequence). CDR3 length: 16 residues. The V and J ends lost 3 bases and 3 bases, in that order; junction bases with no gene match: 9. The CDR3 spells CSASPGTGSFNQPQHF. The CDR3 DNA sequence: TGCAGTGCTAGTCCCGGGACAGGGAGTTTCAATCAGCCCCAGCATTTT.

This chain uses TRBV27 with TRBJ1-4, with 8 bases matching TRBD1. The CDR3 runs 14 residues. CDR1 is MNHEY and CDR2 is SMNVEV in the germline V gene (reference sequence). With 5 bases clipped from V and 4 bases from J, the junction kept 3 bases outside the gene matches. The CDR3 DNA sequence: TGTGCCAGCAGTCCCAGGGGGCTTAATGAAAAACTGTTTTTT. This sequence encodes CASSPRGLNEKLFF.

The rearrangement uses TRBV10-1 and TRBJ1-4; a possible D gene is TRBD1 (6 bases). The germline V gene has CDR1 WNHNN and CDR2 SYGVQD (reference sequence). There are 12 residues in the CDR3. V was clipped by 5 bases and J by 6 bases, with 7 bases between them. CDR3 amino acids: CASSWGHEKLFF. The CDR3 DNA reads TGCGCCAGCAGTTGGGGGCATGAAAAACTGTTTTTT.

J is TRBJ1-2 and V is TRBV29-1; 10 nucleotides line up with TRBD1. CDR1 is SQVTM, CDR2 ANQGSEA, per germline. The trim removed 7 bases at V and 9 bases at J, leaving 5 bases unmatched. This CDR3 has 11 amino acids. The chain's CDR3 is CSDRTGGSYTF. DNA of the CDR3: TGCAGCGACCGGACAGGGGGTAGCTACACCTTC.

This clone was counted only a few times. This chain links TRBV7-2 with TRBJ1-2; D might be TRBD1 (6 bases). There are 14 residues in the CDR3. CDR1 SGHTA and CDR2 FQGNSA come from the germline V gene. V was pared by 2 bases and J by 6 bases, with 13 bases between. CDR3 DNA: TGTGCCAGCAGCTTATACAGGGTGGAAAATGGCTACACCTTC. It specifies CASSLYRVENGYTF.

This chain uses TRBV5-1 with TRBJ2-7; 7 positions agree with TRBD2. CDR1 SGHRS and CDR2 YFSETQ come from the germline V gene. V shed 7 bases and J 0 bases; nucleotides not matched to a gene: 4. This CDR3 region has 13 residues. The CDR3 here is CASARESSYEQYF. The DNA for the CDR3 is TGCGCCAGCGCGCGGGAGAGCTCCTACGAGCAGTACTTC.

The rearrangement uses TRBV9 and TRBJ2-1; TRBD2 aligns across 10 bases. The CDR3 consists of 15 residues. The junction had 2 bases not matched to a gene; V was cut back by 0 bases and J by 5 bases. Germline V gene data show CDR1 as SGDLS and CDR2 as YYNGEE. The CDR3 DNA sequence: TGTGCCAGCAGCGTAGAACTAGCGGGGAACAATGAGCAGTTCTTC. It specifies CASSVELAGNNEQFF.

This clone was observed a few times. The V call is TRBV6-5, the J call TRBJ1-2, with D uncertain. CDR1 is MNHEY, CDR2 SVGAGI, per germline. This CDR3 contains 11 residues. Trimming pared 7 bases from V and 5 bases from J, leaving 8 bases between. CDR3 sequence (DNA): TGTGCCAGCACAGACACGTATGGCTACACCTTC. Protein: CASTDTYGYTF.

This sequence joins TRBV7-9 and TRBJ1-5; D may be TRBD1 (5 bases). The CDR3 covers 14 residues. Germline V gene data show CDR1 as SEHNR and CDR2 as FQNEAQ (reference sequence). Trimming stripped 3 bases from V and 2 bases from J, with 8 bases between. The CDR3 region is CASSLGGGNQPQHF. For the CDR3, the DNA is TGTGCCAGCAGCTTGGGGGGTGGCAATCAGCCCCAGCATTTT.

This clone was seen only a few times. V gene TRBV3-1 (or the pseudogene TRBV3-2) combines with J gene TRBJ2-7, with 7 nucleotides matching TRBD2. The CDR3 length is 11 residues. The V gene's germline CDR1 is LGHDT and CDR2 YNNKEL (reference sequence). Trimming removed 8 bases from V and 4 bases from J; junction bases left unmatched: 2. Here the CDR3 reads CASGGLYEQYF. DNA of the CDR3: TGTGCCAGCGGGGGACTATACGAGCAGTACTTC.

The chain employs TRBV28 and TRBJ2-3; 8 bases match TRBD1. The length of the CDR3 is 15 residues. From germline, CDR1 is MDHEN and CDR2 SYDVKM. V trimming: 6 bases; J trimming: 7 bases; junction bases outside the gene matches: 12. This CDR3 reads CASRTRGQGVNTQYF. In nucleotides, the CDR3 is TGTGCCAGCAGGACGAGAGGACAGGGAGTGAATACGCAGTATTTT.

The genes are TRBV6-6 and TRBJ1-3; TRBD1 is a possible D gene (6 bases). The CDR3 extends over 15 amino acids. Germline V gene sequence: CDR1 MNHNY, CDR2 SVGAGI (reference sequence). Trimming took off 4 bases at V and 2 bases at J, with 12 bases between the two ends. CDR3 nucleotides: TGTGCCAGCAGTTCACAGGGTTCTCCTGGAAACACCATATATTTT. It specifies CASSSQGSPGNTIYF.

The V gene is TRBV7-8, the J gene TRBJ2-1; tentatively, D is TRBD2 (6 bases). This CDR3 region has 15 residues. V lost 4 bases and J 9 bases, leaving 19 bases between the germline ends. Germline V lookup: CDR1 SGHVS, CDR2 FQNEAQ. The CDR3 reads CASSWGTQTGGEQFF. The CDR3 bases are TGTGCCAGCAGCTGGGGGACCCAAACCGGGGGTGAGCAGTTCTTC. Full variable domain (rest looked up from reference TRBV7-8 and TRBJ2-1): GAGVSQSPRYKVAKRGQDVALRCDPISGHVSLFWYQQALGQGPEFLTYFQNEAQLDKSGLPSDRFFAERPEGSVSTLKIQRTQQEDSAVYLCASSWGTQTGGEQFFGPGTRLTVL.

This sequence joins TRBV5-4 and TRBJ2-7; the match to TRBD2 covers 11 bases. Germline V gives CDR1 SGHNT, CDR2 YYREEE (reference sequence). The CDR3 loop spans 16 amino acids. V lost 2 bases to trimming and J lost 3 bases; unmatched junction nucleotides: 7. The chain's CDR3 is CASSLTSGSLRYEQYF. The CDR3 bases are TGTGCCAGCAGCTTAACTAGCGGGAGCCTTCGCTACGAGCAGTACTTC.

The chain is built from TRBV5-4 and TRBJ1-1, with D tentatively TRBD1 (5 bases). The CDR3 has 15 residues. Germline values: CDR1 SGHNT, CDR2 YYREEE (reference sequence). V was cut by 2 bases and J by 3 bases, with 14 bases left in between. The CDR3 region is CASSFLKQGYTEAFF. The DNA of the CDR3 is TGTGCCAGCAGCTTTCTAAAGCAGGGCTACACTGAAGCTTTCTTT.

The CDR3 is CASSPGQGGPPGNQPQHF. The CDR3 coding sequence is TGTGCCAGCTCACCGGGACAGGGTGGGCCCCCCGGCAATCAGCCCCAGCATTTT. V and J are TRBV18 and TRBJ1-5; TRBD1 agrees at 9 bases. Germline CDR1 KGHSH, CDR2 LQKENI. The CDR3 is made up of 18 amino acids. V gave up 3 bases and J gave up 2 bases; unmatched junction bases: 11.

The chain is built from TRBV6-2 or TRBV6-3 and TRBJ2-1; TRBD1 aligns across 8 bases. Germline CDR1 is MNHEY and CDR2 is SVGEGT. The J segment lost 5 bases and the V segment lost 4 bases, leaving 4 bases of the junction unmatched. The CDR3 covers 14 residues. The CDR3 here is CASSWDRSHNEQFF. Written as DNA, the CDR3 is TGTGCCAGCAGTTGGGACAGGTCCCACAATGAGCAGTTCTTC.

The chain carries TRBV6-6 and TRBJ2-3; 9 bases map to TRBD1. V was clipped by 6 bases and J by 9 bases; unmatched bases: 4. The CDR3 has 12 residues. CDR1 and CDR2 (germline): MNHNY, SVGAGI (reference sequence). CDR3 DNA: TGTGCCAGCAGCCACGGACAGGGGACGCAGTATTTT. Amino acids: CASSHGQGTQYF.

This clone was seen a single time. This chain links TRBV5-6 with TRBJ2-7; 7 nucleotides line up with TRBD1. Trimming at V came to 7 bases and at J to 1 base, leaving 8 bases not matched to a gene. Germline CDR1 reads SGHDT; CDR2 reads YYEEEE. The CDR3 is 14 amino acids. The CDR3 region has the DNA TGTGCCAGCGAGGGACAGCGACTATCCTACGAGCAGTACTTC. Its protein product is CASEGQRLSYEQYF.

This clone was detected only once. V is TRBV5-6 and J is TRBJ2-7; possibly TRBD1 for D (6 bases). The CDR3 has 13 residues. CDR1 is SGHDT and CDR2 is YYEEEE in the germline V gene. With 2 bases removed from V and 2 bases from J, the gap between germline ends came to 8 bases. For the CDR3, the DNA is TGTGCCAGCAGCTTCAACAGGGCCTACGAGCAGTACTTC. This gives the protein CASSFNRAYEQYF.

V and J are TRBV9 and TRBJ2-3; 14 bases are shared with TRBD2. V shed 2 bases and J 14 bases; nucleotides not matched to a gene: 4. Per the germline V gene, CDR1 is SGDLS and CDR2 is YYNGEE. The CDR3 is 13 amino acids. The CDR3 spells CASSVRTSGRLYF. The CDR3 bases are TGTGCCAGCAGCGTCCGGACTAGCGGGAGGCTGTATTTT.

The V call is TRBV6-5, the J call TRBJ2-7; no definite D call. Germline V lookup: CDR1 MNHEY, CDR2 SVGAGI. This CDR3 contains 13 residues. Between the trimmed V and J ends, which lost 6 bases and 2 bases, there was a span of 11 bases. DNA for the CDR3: TGTGCCAGCAGACCAGACAATACCTACGAGCAGTACTTC. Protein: CASRPDNTYEQYF.